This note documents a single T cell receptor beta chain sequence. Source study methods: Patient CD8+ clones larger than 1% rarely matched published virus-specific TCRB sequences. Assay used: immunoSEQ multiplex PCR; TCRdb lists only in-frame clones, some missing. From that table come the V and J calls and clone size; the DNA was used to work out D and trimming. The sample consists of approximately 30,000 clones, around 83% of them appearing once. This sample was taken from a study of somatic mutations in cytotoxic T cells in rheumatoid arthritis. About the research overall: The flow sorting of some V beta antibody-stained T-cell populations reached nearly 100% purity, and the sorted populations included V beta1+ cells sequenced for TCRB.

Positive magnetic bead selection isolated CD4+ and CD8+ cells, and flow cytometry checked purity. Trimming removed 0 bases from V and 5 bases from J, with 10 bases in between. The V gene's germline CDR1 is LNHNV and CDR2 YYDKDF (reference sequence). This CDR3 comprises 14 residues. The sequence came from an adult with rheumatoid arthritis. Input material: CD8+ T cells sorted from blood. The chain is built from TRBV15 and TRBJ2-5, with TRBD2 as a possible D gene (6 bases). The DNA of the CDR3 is TGTGCCACCAGCAGAGAGTCACGGGAGGAGACCCAGTACTTC. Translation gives CATSRESREETQYF.